This entry concerns a single T cell receptor beta chain. Its antigen remains unidentified. The study treated chemo-refractory metastatic non-small-cell lung cancer patients with focal radiation plus ipilimumab CTLA-4 blockade. This entry comes from a study of radiotherapy plus CTLA-4 blockade in lung cancer. The wider study: Patients showed objective responses in under 20% of cases and disease control in around 30%. Overall study results and limits: Clones of tumor-derived TCRs expanded in blood after radiotherapy plus ipilimumab.

The assay was immunoSEQ multiplex PCR, and TCRdb's table has in-frame clones only and misses some. Of over 60,000 clones in the sample, around 87% were seen once. The sequencing used peripheral blood, collected from a patient treated with radiotherapy plus ipilimumab. The clonotype comes from a human donor with non-small cell lung cancer that progressed on radiotherapy plus ipilimumab.

The CDR3 nucleotides read TGCGCCAGCAGGCGGGATGGACAGGGGACGTTTAGCAATCAGCCCCAGCATTTT. Amino acid sequence: CASRRDGQGTFSNQPQHF. This sequence joins TRBV10-1 and TRBJ1-5; 9 nucleotides line up with TRBD1. The junction had 12 bases not matched to a gene; V was cut back by 6 bases and J by 0 bases. Germline CDR1 is WNHNN and CDR2 is SYGVQD (reference sequence). The CDR3 loop spans 18 amino acids.